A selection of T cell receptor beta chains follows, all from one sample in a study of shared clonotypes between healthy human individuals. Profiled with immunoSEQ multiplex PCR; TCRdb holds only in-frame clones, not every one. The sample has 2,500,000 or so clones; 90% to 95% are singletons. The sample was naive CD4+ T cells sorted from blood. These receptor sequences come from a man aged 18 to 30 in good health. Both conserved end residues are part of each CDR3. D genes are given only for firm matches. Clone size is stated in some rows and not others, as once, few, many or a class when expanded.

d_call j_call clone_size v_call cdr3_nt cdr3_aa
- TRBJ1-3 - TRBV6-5 TGTGCCAGCACCCAGGGATATGGAAACACCATATATTTT CASTQGYGNTIYF
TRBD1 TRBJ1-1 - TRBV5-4 TGTGCCAGCAGAGATCCCAGGGGGAGCACTGAAGCTTTCTTT CASRDPRGSTEAFF
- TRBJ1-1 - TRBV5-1 TGCGCCAGCAGCATTCTGCCCGGGATTGGGGAGATGAACACTGAAGCTTTCTTT CASSILPGIGEMNTEAFF
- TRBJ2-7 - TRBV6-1 TGTGCCAGCAACTCGGGACACTGGGAGCAGTACTTC CASNSGHWEQYF
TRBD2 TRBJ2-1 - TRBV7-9 TGTGCCAGCAGCTTAAGGCGGGGAGGGTGGAATGAGCAGTTCTTC CASSLRRGGWNEQFF
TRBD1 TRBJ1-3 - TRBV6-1 TGTGCCAGCAGTCCAGGAAGGGGGCTAGGAAACACCATATATTTT CASSPGRGLGNTIYF
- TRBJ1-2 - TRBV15 TGTGCCACCAGCAGAGGCAGGGTCGACGGCTACACCTTC CATSRGRVDGYTF
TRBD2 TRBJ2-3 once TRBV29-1 TGCAGCGTTGATTTGGAGCGGGAGCGCATCGGTACGCAGTATTTT CSVDLERERIGTQYF
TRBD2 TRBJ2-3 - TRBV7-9 TGTGCCAGCAGCTTAGGGGGAACTAGCGGTAGCACAGATACGCAGTATTTT CASSLGGTSGSTDTQYF
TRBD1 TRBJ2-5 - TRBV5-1 TGCGCCAGCAGCGCAGGGACAGGGGGCATGGAGACCCAGTACTTC CASSAGTGGMETQYF
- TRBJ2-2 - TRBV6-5 TGTGCCAGCAGTTACCGATTAAGGGACACCGGGGAGCTGTTTTTT CASSYRLRDTGELFF
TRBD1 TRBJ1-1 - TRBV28 TGTGCCAGCAGCGATTCAGGGGGAATTGAAGCTTTCTTT CASSDSGGIEAFF
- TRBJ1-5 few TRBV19 TGTGCCAGTAGTATGGGGGATCAGCCCCAGCATTTT CASSMGDQPQHF
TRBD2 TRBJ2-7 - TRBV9 TGTGCCAGCAGCACCTGGACTAGTGGCTCCCGATTGAGCTACGAGCAGTACTTC CASSTWTSGSRLSYEQYF
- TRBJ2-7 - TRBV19 TGTGCCAGTCGGGCCCACCGGGAGTCCTACGAGCAGTACTTC CASRAHRESYEQYF
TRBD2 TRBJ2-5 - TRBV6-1 TGTGCCAGCAGTGAATCATCTAGCGGGAGATTTTCCCAGTACTTC CASSESSSGRFSQYF
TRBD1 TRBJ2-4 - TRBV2 TGTGCCAGTCGGGGACAGGGTCCCCAGTACTTC CASRGQGPQYF
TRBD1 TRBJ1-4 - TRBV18 TGTGCCAGCTCACCCGGAGACAGGGTTAGTGAAAAACTGTTTTTT CASSPGDRVSEKLFF
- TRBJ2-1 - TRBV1 TGCACCAGCAGCCAAGATCTCGGGGGGAGCTCCTACAATGAGCAGTTCTTC CTSSQDLGGSSYNEQFF
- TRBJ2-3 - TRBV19 TGTGCCAGTAGCACAGAGGGGGGCACAGATACGCAGTATTTT CASSTEGGTDTQYF
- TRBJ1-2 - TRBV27 TGTGCCAGCAGACAGGGCCCCTATGGCTACACCTTC CASRQGPYGYTF
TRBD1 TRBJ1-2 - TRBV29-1 TGCAGCGTTGAAAAAGGACAGGGATCTAACTATGGCTACACCTTC CSVEKGQGSNYGYTF
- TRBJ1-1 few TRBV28 TGTGCCAGCAGCCGCCTGGACATTACGGGGACTGAAGCTTTCTTT CASSRLDITGTEAFF
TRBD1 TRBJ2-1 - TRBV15 TGTGCCACCAAGGGACAGGGGAATAATGAGCAGTTCTTC CATKGQGNNEQFF
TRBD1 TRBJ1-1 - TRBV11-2 TGTGCCAGCAGCTCTACAGGGGGAAACACTGAAGCTTTCTTT CASSSTGGNTEAFF
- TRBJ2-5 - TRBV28 TGTGCCAGCAGTTTCTCGGGTCAGAGCCAAGAGACCCAGTACTTC CASSFSGQSQETQYF
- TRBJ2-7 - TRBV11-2 TGTGCCAGCAGCTTAACCGCGGACAGAGTTGAGCAGTACTTC CASSLTADRVEQYF
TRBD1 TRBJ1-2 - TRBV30 TGTGCCTGGAGTGGACAGGGGCCGGGGGACTTC CAWSGQGPGDF
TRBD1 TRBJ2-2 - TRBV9 TGTGCCAGCAGCTCCCGCAGGGGGCTCACCGGGGAGCTGTTTTTT CASSSRRGLTGELFF
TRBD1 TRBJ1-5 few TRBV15 TGTGCCACCAGCAGAGATCGGGGACAGCTCGGCAATCAGCCCCAGCATTTT CATSRDRGQLGNQPQHF
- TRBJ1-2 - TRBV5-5 TGTGCCAGCAGCTTGGTAGGTCAGGATGGCTACACCTTC CASSLVGQDGYTF
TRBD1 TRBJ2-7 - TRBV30 TGTGCCTGGAGAGACCAGACAGGGATGGGGTACGAGCAGTACTTC CAWRDQTGMGYEQYF
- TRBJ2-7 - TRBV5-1 TGCGCCAGCAGCTCACAGACTGGTGAACACGAGCAGTACTTC CASSSQTGEHEQYF
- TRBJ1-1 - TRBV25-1 TGTGCCAGCAGTGCAGGTTGGGGGCAGGTTAACACTGAAGCTTTCTTT CASSAGWGQVNTEAFF
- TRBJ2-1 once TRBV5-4 TGTGCCAGCAGCTTTCGGGGTCCCAATGAGCAGTTCTTC CASSFRGPNEQFF
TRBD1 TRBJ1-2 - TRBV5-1 TGCGCCAGCAGGCGAAGCCGGGACAGGGTGGATGGCTACACCTTC CASRRSRDRVDGYTF
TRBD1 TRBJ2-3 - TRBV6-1 TGTGCCAGTTTACCCGGGACAGGGAAAAGGGATACGCAGTATTTT CASLPGTGKRDTQYF
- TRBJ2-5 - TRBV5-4 TGTGCCAGCAGCCCGCAGATGAGGGTACAAGAGACCCAGTACTTC CASSPQMRVQETQYF
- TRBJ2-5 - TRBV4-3 TGCGCCAGCAGTTCCGGGACCGGACGACAAGAGACCCAGTACTTC CASSSGTGRQETQYF
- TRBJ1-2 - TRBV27 TGTGCCAGCAGTTTATCCCGGACCCCTAACTATGGCGGCTACACCTTC CASSLSRTPNYGGYTF